These 7 T cell receptor beta chains came from one sample sequenced in a study of T cells in Graves' hyperthyroidism and ophthalmopathy. RNA transcripts provided the source from which TCR beta CDR3 regions were amplified. First-round RT-PCR with HTBI primers amplified the TCR CDR3 region. One entry per CDR3 protein results from TCRdb running MiXCR on the multiplex PCR reads. The sample lists about 380,000 distinct CDR3 sequences, around 14% occurring once. The sample taken for sequencing was blood. Source of these receptors: an older woman with Graves' hyperthyroidism.

The chain has TRBV6-1 and TRBJ1-4, with D possibly TRBD1 on 6 matching bases. V gave up 4 bases and J gave up 3 bases, with 12 bases separating them. Germline V gene data show CDR1 as MNHNS and CDR2 as SASEGT. The CDR3 covers 15 residues. The CDR3 region has the DNA TGTGCCAGCAGTGGTAGGGGGTGGCCTAATGAAAAACTGTTTTTT. It is translated as CASSGRGWPNEKLFF.

On this clonotype itself: With a much larger clone just one base away, this may be a read error. This chain joins TRBV18 and TRBJ2-2, with D possibly being TRBD1 (7 bases). The V end was cut by 3 bases, the J end by 4 bases, with 12 bases between. This CDR3 contains 15 residues. Germline V gives CDR1 KGHSH, CDR2 LQKENI. The CDR3 nucleotides are TGTGCCAGCTCACCTTTCCAGGGGGGCACCGGGGAGCTGTTTTTT. Encoded protein: CASSPFQGGTGELFF. Based on the CDR3 plus reference TRBV18 and TRBJ2-2, the full variable domain is NAGVMQNPRHLVRRRGQEARLRCSPMKGHSHVYWYRQLPEEGLKFMVYLQKENIIDESGMPKERFSAEFPKEGPSILRIQQVVRGDSAAYFCASSPFQGGTGELFFGEGSRLTVL.

V gene TRBV28 combines with J gene TRBJ2-4; 7 bases fit TRBD2. Losses at the gene ends were 7 bases for V and 1 base for J; bases not matched to a gene: 7. Germline CDR1 is MDHEN and CDR2 is SYDVKM. The CDR3 length is 15 residues. CDR3 sequence (DNA): TGTGCCAGCAAAGGCGGGAGTACGGCCAAAAACATTCAGTACTTC. It codes for CASKGGSTAKNIQYF. The full variable domain, in which reference TRBV28 and TRBJ2-4 provide the parts outside the CDR3, is DVKVTQSSRYLVKRTGEKVFLECVQDMDHENMFWYRQDPGLGLRLIYFSYDVKMKEKGDIPEGYSVSREKKERFSLILESASTNQTSMYLCASKGGSTAKNIQYFGAGTRLSVL.

The chain uses TRBV2 and TRBJ2-1, with 8 nucleotides matching TRBD2. The CDR3 covers 14 residues. CDR1 and CDR2 from the germline V gene are SNHLY and FYNNEI. The V and J ends lost 7 bases and 8 bases, in that order; junction bases with no gene match: 10. In nucleotides, the CDR3 is TGTGCCAGCACCGGGACTAGGAGTGGGGATGAGCAGTTCTTC. Protein: CASTGTRSGDEQFF.

This clonotype showed up many times. CDR3 coding DNA: TGTGCCAGCAGTGTTGGGGGCTTAACCTACGAGCAGTACTTC. Translating gives CASSVGGLTYEQYF. The chain carries TRBV2 and TRBJ2-7, with D perhaps TRBD1 (6 bases). CDR1 SNHLY and CDR2 FYNNEI come from the germline V gene. V lost 4 bases to trimming and J lost 2 bases, with 12 bases between them. This CDR3 has 14 amino acids.

This clonotype was seen more than once but under ten times. CDR3 residues: CSARGTSGILGELFF. The CDR3 region has the DNA TGCAGTGCTAGGGGGACTAGCGGGATCCTCGGGGAGCTGTTTTTT. The rearrangement links TRBV20-1 to TRBJ2-2, with 13 bases identical to TRBD2. Germline lookup yields CDR1 DFQATT and CDR2 SNEGSKA (reference sequence). Trimming cost V 3 bases and J 7 bases; bases outside gene matches: 5. This CDR3 is 15 amino acids long.

DNA of the CDR3: TGTGCCAGCAGTACAGGGGGGGGCGATGAGCAGTACTTC. Protein sequence: CASSTGGGDEQYF. This chain links TRBV12-3 or TRBV12-4 with TRBJ2-1; D may be TRBD1 (8 bases). The DNA matches TRBJ2-7 better at its end, which makes the J call doubtful. This CDR3 is 13 amino acids long.